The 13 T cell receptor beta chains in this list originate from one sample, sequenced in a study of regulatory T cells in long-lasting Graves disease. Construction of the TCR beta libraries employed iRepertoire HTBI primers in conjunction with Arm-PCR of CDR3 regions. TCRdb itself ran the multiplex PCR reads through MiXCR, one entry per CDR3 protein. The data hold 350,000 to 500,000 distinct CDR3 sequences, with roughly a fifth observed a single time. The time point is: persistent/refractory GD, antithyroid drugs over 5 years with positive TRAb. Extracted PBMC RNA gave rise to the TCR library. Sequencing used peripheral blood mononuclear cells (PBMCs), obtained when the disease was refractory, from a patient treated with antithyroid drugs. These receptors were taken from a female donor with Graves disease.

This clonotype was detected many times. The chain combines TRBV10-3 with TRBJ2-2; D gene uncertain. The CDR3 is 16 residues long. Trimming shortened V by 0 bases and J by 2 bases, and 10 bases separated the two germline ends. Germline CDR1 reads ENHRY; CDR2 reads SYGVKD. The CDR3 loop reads CAISESVLQNTGELFF. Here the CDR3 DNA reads TGTGCCATCAGTGAGTCGGTACTACAAAACACCGGGGAGCTGTTTTTT.

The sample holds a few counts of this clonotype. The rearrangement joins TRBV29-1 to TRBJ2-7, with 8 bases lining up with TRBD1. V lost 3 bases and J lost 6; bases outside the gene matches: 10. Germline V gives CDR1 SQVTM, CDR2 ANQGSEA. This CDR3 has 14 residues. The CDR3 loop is CSVEIVTGGLEQYF. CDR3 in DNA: TGCAGCGTTGAGATCGTAACAGGGGGGCTCGAGCAGTACTTC.

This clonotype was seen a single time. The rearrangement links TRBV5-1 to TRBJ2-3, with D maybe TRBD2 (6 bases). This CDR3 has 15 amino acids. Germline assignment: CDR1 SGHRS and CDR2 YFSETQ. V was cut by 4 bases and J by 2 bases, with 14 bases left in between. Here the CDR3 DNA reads TGCGCCAGCAGCCATCGCGGGACTCACACAGATACGCAGTATTTT. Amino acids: CASSHRGTHTDTQYF.

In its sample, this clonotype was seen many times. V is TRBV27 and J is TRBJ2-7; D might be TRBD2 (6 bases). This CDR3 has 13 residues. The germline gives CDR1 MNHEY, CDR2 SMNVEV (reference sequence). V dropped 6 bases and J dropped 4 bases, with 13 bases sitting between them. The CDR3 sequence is CASSRDLLYEQYF. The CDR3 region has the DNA TGTGCCAGCAGCCGGGACTTATTATACGAGCAGTACTTC.

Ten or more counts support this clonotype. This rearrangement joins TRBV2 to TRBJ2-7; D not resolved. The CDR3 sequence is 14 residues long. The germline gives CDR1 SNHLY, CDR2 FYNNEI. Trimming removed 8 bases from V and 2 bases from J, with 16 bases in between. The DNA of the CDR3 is TGTGCCAGCGTATTACAGCGTCCTACCTACGAGCAGTACTTC. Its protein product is CASVLQRPTYEQYF.

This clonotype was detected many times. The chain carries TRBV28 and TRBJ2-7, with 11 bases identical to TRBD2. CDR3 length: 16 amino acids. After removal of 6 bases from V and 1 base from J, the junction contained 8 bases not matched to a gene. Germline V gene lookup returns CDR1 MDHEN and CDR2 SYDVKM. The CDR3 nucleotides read TGTGCCAGCAGCCTAGTCGGGACTAGCGGATCCTACGAGCAGTACTTC. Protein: CASSLVGTSGSYEQYF.

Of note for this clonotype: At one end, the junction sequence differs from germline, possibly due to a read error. The CDR3: CASSLVASGYSEQFF. The CDR3 coding sequence is TGTGCCAGCAGCTTAGTGGCTAGCGGGTACAGTGAGCAGTTCTTC. The chain employs TRBV11-2 and TRBJ2-1; TRBD2 matches 8 bases. Germline V lookup: CDR1 SGHAT, CDR2 FQNNGV. The CDR3 sequence is 15 residues long.

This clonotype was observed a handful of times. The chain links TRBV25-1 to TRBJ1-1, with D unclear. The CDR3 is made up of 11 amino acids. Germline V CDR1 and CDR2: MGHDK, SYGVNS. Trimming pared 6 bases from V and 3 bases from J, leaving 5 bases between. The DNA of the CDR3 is TGTGCCAGCAGGGCGTACACTGAAGCTTTCTTT. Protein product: CASRAYTEAFF.

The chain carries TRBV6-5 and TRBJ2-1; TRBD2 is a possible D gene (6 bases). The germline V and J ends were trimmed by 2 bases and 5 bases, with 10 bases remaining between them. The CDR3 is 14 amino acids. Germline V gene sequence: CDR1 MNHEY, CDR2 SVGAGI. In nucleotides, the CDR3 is TGTGCCAGCAGTTACGGGGGGTTAAACAATGAGCAGTTCTTC. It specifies CASSYGGLNNEQFF.

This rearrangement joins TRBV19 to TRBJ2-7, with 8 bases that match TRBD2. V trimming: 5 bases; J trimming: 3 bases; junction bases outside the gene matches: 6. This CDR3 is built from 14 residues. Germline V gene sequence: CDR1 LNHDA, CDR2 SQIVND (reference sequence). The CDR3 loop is CASSPIAGYYEQYF. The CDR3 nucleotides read TGTGCCAGTAGTCCCATAGCGGGGTACTACGAGCAGTACTTC.

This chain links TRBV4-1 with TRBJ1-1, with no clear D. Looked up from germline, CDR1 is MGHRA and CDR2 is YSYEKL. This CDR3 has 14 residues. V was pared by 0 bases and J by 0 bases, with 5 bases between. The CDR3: CASSQEKMNTEAFF. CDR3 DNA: TGCGCCAGCAGCCAAGAAAAGATGAACACTGAAGCTTTCTTT.

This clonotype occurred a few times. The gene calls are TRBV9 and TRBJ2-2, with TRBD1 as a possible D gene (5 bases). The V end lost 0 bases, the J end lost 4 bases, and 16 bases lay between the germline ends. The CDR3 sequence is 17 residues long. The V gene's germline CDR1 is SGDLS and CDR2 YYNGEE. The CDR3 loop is CASSVAPAQGITGELFF. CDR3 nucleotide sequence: TGTGCCAGCAGCGTAGCCCCGGCGCAGGGCATCACCGGGGAGCTGTTTTTT. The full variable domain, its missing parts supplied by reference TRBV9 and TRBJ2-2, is DSGVTQTPKHLITATGQRVTLRCSPRSGDLSVYWYQQSLDQGLQFLIQYYNGEERAKGNILERFSAQQFPDLHSELNLSSLELGDSALYFCASSVAPAQGITGELFFGEGSRLTVL.

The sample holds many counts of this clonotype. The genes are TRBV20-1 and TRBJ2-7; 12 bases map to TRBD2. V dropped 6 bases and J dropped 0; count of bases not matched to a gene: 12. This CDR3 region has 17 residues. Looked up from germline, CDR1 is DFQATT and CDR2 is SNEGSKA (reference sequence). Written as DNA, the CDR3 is TGCAGTGCGCCATACGGACTAGCGGGAAAAATCTCCTACGAGCAGTACTTC. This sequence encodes CSAPYGLAGKISYEQYF.